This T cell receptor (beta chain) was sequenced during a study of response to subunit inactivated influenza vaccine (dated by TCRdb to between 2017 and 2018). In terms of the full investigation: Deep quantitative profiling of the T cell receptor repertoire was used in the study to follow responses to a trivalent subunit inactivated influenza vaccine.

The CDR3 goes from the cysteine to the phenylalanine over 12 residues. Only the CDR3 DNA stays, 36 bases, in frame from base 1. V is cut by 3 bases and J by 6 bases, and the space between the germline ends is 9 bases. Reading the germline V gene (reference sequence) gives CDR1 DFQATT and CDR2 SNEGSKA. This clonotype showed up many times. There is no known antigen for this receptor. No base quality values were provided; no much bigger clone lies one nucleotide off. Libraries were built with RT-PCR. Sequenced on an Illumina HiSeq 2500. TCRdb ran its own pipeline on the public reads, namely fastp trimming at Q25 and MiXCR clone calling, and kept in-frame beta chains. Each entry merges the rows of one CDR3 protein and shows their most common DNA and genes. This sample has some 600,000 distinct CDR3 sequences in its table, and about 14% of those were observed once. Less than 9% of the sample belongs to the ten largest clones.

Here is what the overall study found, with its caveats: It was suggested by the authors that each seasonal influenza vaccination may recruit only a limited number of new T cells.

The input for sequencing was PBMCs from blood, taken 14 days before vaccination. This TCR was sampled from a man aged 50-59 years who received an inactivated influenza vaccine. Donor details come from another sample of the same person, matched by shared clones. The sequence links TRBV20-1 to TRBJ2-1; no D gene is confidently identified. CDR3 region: CSASELTNEQFF. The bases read TGCAGTGCTAGTGAACTCACCAATGAGCAGTTCTTC.